These 28 T cell receptor beta chains were all obtained from the same sample, sequenced in a study of T cells in Graves' hyperthyroidism and ophthalmopathy. Amplification yielded TCR beta CDR3 regions, with RNA transcripts as the source. The HTBI primer set drove a first-round RT-PCR of the TCR CDR3. One entry per CDR3 protein, called by TCRdb with MiXCR from the multiplex PCR reads. Here the sample spans nearly 600,000 distinct CDR3 sequences, more than 11% being singletons. The sample comprised blood. The receptors here all came from a woman under 40 with Graves' hyperthyroidism that later progressed to Graves' ophthalmopathy.

Only a few counts were recorded for this clonotype. The chain has TRBV11-3 and TRBJ2-2; 14 nucleotides line up with TRBD2. Germline CDR1 and CDR2: SGHNT and YENEEA. J was trimmed by 5 bases and V by 5 bases; bases with no gene match: 19. CDR3 length equals 21 residues. The CDR3 reads CASSLKGRRLAGGPETGELFF. Here the CDR3 DNA reads TGTGCCAGCAGCCTTAAGGGCCGGAGACTAGCGGGAGGGCCGGAGACCGGGGAGCTGTTTTTT.

This clonotype was seen at least ten times. V is TRBV28 and J is TRBJ2-7; the match to TRBD1 covers 8 bases. V dropped 4 bases and J dropped 3; count of bases not matched to a gene: 8. The CDR3 extends over 15 amino acids. Germline assignment: CDR1 MDHEN and CDR2 SYDVKM. The CDR3 nucleotides read TGTGCCAGCAGTTCACGACAGGGGAGAGGCTACGAGCAGTACTTC. Protein: CASSSRQGRGYEQYF.

This clonotype was seen ten or more times. The CDR3: CASSLVSRNEQFF. The CDR3 coding sequence is TGTGCCAGCAGCTTAGTCTCCAGGAATGAGCAGTTCTTC. This chain joins TRBV7-2 and TRBJ2-1; no clear D gene. The CDR3 contains 13 residues. The V end lost 1 base, the J end lost 7 bases, and 8 bases lay between the germline ends. The germline gives CDR1 SGHTA, CDR2 FQGNSA.

This clonotype was seen at least ten times. The rearrangement uses TRBV24-1 and TRBJ1-1, with D hard to call. The CDR3 totals 15 residues. Deletions cut 8 bases from V and 0 bases from J, with 15 bases between. Germline V gene data show CDR1 as KGHDR and CDR2 as SFDVKD. CDR3 nucleotide sequence: TGTGCCACCATGGGTGTTCGGGGTTTGAACACTGAAGCTTTCTTT. Translation: CATMGVRGLNTEAFF.

This chain links TRBV7-9 with TRBJ1-1; D is unresolved. The CDR3 is made up of 14 amino acids. V dropped 2 bases and J dropped 5 bases, with 12 bases sitting between them. Germline CDR1 is SEHNR and CDR2 is FQNEAQ (reference sequence). The CDR3 sequence: CASSLIVGLTEAFF. CDR3 in DNA: TGTGCCAGCAGCTTAATAGTCGGCCTGACTGAAGCTTTCTTT.

The DNA of the CDR3 is TGTGCCAGCAGTTACTCGTTGTATACAGTCCGCGACAAGCAGTACTTC. Translation gives CASSYSLYTVRDKQYF. This rearrangement joins TRBV6-2 or TRBV6-3 to TRBJ2-7; D is uncertain. The CDR3 consists of 16 residues. CDR1 is MNHEY, CDR2 SVGEGT, per germline. With 0 bases removed from V and 8 bases from J, the gap between germline ends came to 20 bases.

The chain carries TRBV15 and TRBJ1-4, with 8 bases fitting TRBD1. CDR1 and CDR2 from the germline V gene are LNHNV and YYDKDF (reference sequence). The trim removed 3 bases at V and 7 bases at J, leaving 4 bases unmatched. The CDR3 sequence is 14 residues long. Here the CDR3 reads CATSSHRGGEKLFF. The CDR3 region has the DNA TGTGCCACCAGCAGCCACAGGGGGGGTGAAAAACTGTTTTTT.

This clonotype has a count of ten or more. V and J are TRBV7-3 and TRBJ2-2, with D unclear. V lost 5 bases, J lost 1 base, and 8 bases lay in between. Germline CDR1 is SGHTA and CDR2 is FQGTGA. The CDR3 runs 14 residues. In DNA form, the CDR3 reads TGTGCCAGCAGCCCCCTTGGGAACACCGGGGAGCTGTTTTTT. Its protein product is CASSPLGNTGELFF.

V usage is TRBV28 and J usage is TRBJ2-7; weak D call: TRBD1 (6 bases). The CDR3 runs 16 residues. Trimming stripped 4 bases from V and 5 bases from J, with 21 bases between. Germline V gene data show CDR1 as MDHEN and CDR2 as SYDVKM. The CDR3 spells CASSSTPQGYNDEQYF. The CDR3 coding sequence is TGTGCCAGCAGTTCGACGCCCCAGGGGTATAACGACGAGCAGTACTTC.

The rearrangement joins TRBV7-3 to TRBJ1-1; the match to TRBD1 covers 10 bases. The CDR3 loop spans 18 amino acids. V lost 3 bases and J lost 5; bases outside the gene matches: 15. CDR1 is SGHTA and CDR2 is FQGTGA in the germline V gene. The CDR3 loop is CASSLLGDRGPGGTEAFF. As DNA, the CDR3 is TGTGCCAGCAGCTTGCTAGGGGACAGGGGACCAGGGGGGACTGAAGCTTTCTTT.

As to this clonotype: A much bigger clone sits one base away, suggesting this may be a read error. V is TRBV19 and J is TRBJ1-4; D might be TRBD1 (6 bases). The CDR3 is made up of 15 amino acids. Germline V CDR1 and CDR2: LNHDA, SQIVND (reference sequence). For the CDR3, the DNA is TGTGCCAGTAGTATATCAAACAGGGCTAATGATAAACTGTTTTTT. It codes for CASSISNRANDKLFF.

This clonotype was counted ten times or more. The chain couples TRBV20-1 to TRBJ2-7, with TRBD2 matching 15 bases. This CDR3 comprises 16 residues. CDR1 and CDR2 from the germline V gene are DFQATT and SNEGSKA (reference sequence). With 5 bases clipped from V and 2 bases from J, the junction kept 7 bases outside the gene matches. CDR3 sequence: CSARRTSGRVAYEQYF. CDR3 coding DNA: TGCAGTGCTCGTCGGACTAGCGGGAGGGTTGCCTACGAGCAGTACTTC.

This clonotype was seen repeatedly, ten times or more. This chain links TRBV28 with TRBJ2-7; D not resolved. The V and J ends lost 7 bases and 4 bases respectively, with 20 bases between them. The CDR3 contains 15 residues. The germline V gene has CDR1 MDHEN and CDR2 SYDVKM. The CDR3 spells CASTPPTDVGYEQYF. The CDR3 bases are TGTGCCAGCACCCCCCCCACAGATGTGGGGTACGAGCAGTACTTC.

This clonotype has at least ten counts. V and J are TRBV6-1 and TRBJ2-3, with TRBD2 as a possible D gene (6 bases). CDR1 is MNHNS and CDR2 is SASEGT in the germline V gene. The CDR3 extends over 16 amino acids. V was pared by 0 bases and J by 0 bases, with 10 bases between. The CDR3 DNA reads TGTGCCAGCAGTGAAGCTTCGCGGGGAAGCACAGATACGCAGTATTTT. Its translation: CASSEASRGSTDTQYF.

This clonotype was observed many times. The chain has TRBV7-9 and TRBJ2-7; 7 bases line up with TRBD1. CDR3 size: 12 residues. V dropped 4 bases and J dropped 6; count of bases not matched to a gene: 3. Germline V gives CDR1 SEHNR, CDR2 FQNEAQ (reference sequence). The CDR3 region has the DNA TGTGCCAGCAGCTACTCAGGGGGCGAGCAGTACTTC. Protein: CASSYSGGEQYF.

This chain uses TRBV5-4 with TRBJ1-1; no clear D. The CDR3 sequence is 16 residues long. Trimming took off 0 bases at V and 2 bases at J, with 14 bases between the two ends. Germline CDR1 is SGHNT and CDR2 is YYREEE (reference sequence). The CDR3 spells CASSLGLGQLNTEAFF. The CDR3 DNA sequence: TGTGCCAGCAGCTTGGGGCTTGGGCAGTTAAACACTGAAGCTTTCTTT.

Many counts were recorded for this clonotype. V is TRBV12-3 or TRBV12-4 and J is TRBJ1-3, with TRBD1 identical over 8 bases. The CDR3 extends over 15 amino acids. V lost 5 bases to trimming and J lost 5 bases; unmatched junction nucleotides: 8. The CDR3, as DNA: TGTGCCAGCAGTCCACCGGACAGGGAAAGAAACACCATATATTTT. Protein sequence: CASSPPDRERNTIYF.

The chain is built from TRBV6-2 or TRBV6-3 and TRBJ2-3, with 7 bases that match TRBD1. The germline gives CDR1 MNHEY, CDR2 SVGEGT. The CDR3 sequence is 14 residues long. Trimming removed 6 bases from V and 4 bases from J; junction bases left unmatched: 7. The chain's CDR3 is CASRPQGSADTQYF. The CDR3 DNA is TGTGCCAGCAGACCACAGGGGAGCGCAGATACGCAGTATTTT.

The table lists this clonotype with many counts. This chain links TRBV6-1 with TRBJ1-1; D remains unclear. Trimming took off 7 bases at V and 2 bases at J, with 17 bases between the two ends. Germline V gives CDR1 MNHNS, CDR2 SASEGT. The CDR3 contains 15 residues. Here the CDR3 reads CASTPPTHRNTEAFF. CDR3 nucleotides: TGTGCCAGCACCCCCCCGACACACCGAAACACTGAAGCTTTCTTT.

Only a few counts were recorded for this clonotype. At one boundary the junction diverges from the germline segment, which might be a read error. The chain combines TRBV11-3 with TRBJ2-1, with 11 bases fitting TRBD1. The germline gives CDR1 SGHNT, CDR2 YENEEA. This CDR3 has 19 residues. The chain's CDR3 is CTSSSWDRGKRSSYNEQFF. In DNA, the CDR3 is TGTACCAGCAGCTCTTGGGACAGGGGGAAGCGGAGCTCCTACAATGAGCAGTTCTTC.

The chain employs TRBV9 and TRBJ2-7; D possibly corresponds to TRBD2 (7 bases). The CDR3 length is 14 residues. Germline V gene lookup returns CDR1 SGDLS and CDR2 YYNGEE. The V gene lost 4 bases and the J gene lost 5 bases, with 16 bases spanning the gap. This chain's CDR3 is CASSLGAGDHEQYF. As DNA, the CDR3 is TGTGCCAGCAGCCTGGGGGCGGGAGACCACGAGCAGTACTTC.

This clonotype was seen repeatedly, ten times or more. J is TRBJ2-7 and V is TRBV18; TRBD2 agrees at 8 bases. With V trimmed by 4 bases and J by 3 bases, 11 bases remained unmatched. Germline V CDR1 and CDR2: KGHSH, LQKENI. The length of the CDR3 is 16 residues. Here the CDR3 reads CASSLRTTREGYEQYF. The CDR3, as DNA: TGTGCCAGCTCACTACGGACGACACGGGAGGGCTACGAGCAGTACTTC.

This clonotype was found many times. V is TRBV12-3 or TRBV12-4 and J is TRBJ1-3, with no clear D. The V end lost 10 bases, the J end lost 6 bases, and 28 bases lay between the germline ends. The CDR3 covers 17 residues. The chain's CDR3 is CATVTVTNNLWKNTIYF. The DNA for the CDR3 is TGTGCCACCGTGACCGTGACGAATAATCTCTGGAAAAACACCATATATTTT.

This clonotype occurred many times. V is TRBV29-1 and J is TRBJ1-2; 8 nucleotides agree with TRBD1. Germline V gene sequence: CDR1 SQVTM, CDR2 ANQGSEA. CDR3 length equals 12 residues. J gave up 2 bases and V 7 bases, and 3 bases lay outside the gene matches. CDR3 sequence: CSAWTGNYGYTF. In DNA, the CDR3 is TGCAGCGCCTGGACAGGGAACTATGGCTACACCTTC.

The chain uses TRBV27 and TRBJ2-5, with 9 bases matching TRBD1. The CDR3 has 12 amino acids. Losses at the gene ends were 6 bases for V and 12 bases for J; bases not matched to a gene: 8. Germline CDR1 is MNHEY and CDR2 is SMNVEV (reference sequence). The CDR3 reads CASSPGQGLEYF. As DNA, the CDR3 is TGTGCCAGCAGCCCCGGACAGGGGCTGGAGTACTTC.

The chain combines TRBV28 with TRBJ1-6; D uncertain. The CDR3 length is 16 residues. The ends were cut back, 5 bases at V and 9 bases at J, with 20 bases in the middle. Germline V gene data show CDR1 as MDHEN and CDR2 as SYDVKM. The CDR3 DNA is TGTGCCAGCAGTCTGATTACGGGGAAGAGGAGTTCACCCCTCCACTTT. Encoded protein: CASSLITGKRSSPLHF.

The sample holds many counts of this clonotype. The CDR3, as DNA: TGTGCCAGCAGCGAAAGACCCAATTTGGGCACTGAAGCTTTCTTT. Residues: CASSERPNLGTEAFF. V is TRBV7-2 and J is TRBJ1-1, with D unclear. Germline assignment: CDR1 SGHTA and CDR2 FQGNSA. Deletions cut 5 bases from V and 4 bases from J, with 17 bases between. The CDR3 sequence is 15 residues long. Variable domain in full (rest from reference TRBV7-2 and TRBJ1-1): GAGVSQSPSNKVTEKGKDVELRCDPISGHTALYWYRQSLGQGLEFLIYFQGNSAPDKSGLPSDRFSAERTGGSVSTLTIQRTQQEDSAVYLCASSERPNLGTEAFFGQGTRLTVV.

Worth noting for this clonotype: A read error may explain this, as a much larger clone is one base away. The V gene is TRBV29-1, the J gene TRBJ2-5; 11 bases match TRBD2. CDR1 is SQVTM and CDR2 is ANQGSEA in the germline V gene. The CDR3 has 12 residues. CDR3 loop: CSVQLAGETRYF. DNA of the CDR3: TGCAGCGTGCAACTAGCGGGAGAGACCCGGTACTTC.